This T cell receptor beta chain is drawn from a study of T cell responses to AZD1222 COVID-19 vaccine. Regarding the study as a whole: Reportedly, nearly half of unique spike TCRs recognized epitopes outside B.1.351/B.1.1.7 mutations. Among vaccine-associated CD4 TCRs, coverage spanned spike, with dominance at 160-218 and 743-854. Among the donors, most were white British and more were female, and clonal diversity was possibly underestimated.

V was cut by 3 bases and J by 6 bases, with 11 bases left in between. Germline lookup yields CDR1 MGHDK and CDR2 SYGVNS. The CDR3 spans 14 residues. For this clone: Antigen specificity is unknown.

Sequencing was performed with immunoSEQ multiplex PCR; in TCRdb, only in-frame clones are kept and a portion is missing. The sample gives 90,000 to 120,000 clones, around 92% of which show up once; 5.5% to 8.5% is in the top ten. The chain links TRBV25-1 to TRBJ2-2; D is unclear. The TCR comes from an adult in good health. The sample here was peripheral blood, taken on day 0 of AZD1222 vaccination. The CDR3 sequence is CASSEFGGAGELFF. The CDR3, as DNA: TGTGCCAGCAGTGAGTTCGGTGGTGCCGGGGAGCTGTTTTTT.